Shown below are 8 T cell receptor beta chains from a single sample sequenced in a study of OX40 agonist ivuxolimab in advanced cancers. The data were produced by immunoSEQ multiplex PCR, yet TCRdb's version contains in-frame clones alone and is incomplete. Altogether roughly 62,000 clones are present, approximately 82% being singletons, with the ten largest covering roughly 2.6%. Sequenced material: CD4+ or CD8+ T cells sorted from blood, taken in a trial of the OX40 agonist ivuxolimab. These receptors came from an adult with an advanced solid tumor such as melanoma, head and neck, liver or kidney cancer.

The CDR3 DNA sequence: TGTGCCAGCAGTACAGGGTCAGCCGCTCTGGGGGACTACACCTTC. Amino acid sequence: CASSTGSAALGDYTF. The V call is TRBV6-4, the J call TRBJ1-2, with D perhaps matching TRBD1 (6 bases). V was shortened by 5 bases and J by 10 bases, with 23 bases between the two germline ends. The CDR3 is 15 amino acids. Germline CDR1 MRHNA, CDR2 SNTAGT.

The chain couples TRBV5-4 to TRBJ1-5; no reliable D call. Germline V gives CDR1 SGHNT, CDR2 YYREEE (reference sequence). Trimming removed 2 bases at V and 1 base at J, with 7 bases between. This CDR3 region has 14 residues. This CDR3 reads CASSFTGSNQPQHF. The CDR3 bases are TGTGCCAGCAGCTTTACGGGGAGCAATCAGCCCCAGCATTTT.

V is TRBV7-2 and J is TRBJ2-6; tentative D call: TRBD1 (5 bases). Trimming took 5 bases from V and 1 from J, leaving 12 bases between them. The CDR3 runs 16 residues. Germline assignment: CDR1 SGHTA and CDR2 FQGNSA. CDR3 residues: CASSLRGQSGANVLTF. DNA for the CDR3: TGTGCCAGCAGCCTAAGGGGTCAGTCTGGGGCCAACGTCCTGACTTTC.

The rearrangement joins TRBV9 to TRBJ1-2; maybe TRBD1 (6 bases). The CDR3 extends over 18 amino acids. The germline gives CDR1 SGDLS, CDR2 YYNGEE. V lost 3 bases and J lost 0, with 21 bases in between. CDR3 coding DNA: TGTGCCAGCAGCGGGGCCAGGACAGCAGTTAAGACTAACTATGGCTACACCTTC. Translating it yields CASSGARTAVKTNYGYTF.

V is TRBV4-1 and J is TRBJ1-2; unclear D gene. The germline V gene has CDR1 MGHRA and CDR2 YSYEKL. The CDR3 runs to 15 residues. The V gene lost 4 bases and the J gene lost 5 bases, with 17 bases spanning the gap. CDR3 loop: CASSPREELPYGYTF. CDR3 nucleotides: TGCGCCAGCAGCCCAAGGGAGGAGCTACCGTATGGCTACACCTTC.

The chain has TRBV18 and TRBJ1-3, with 7 bases matching TRBD1. V was pared by 3 bases and J by 0 bases, with 5 bases of the junction left unmatched. CDR1 is KGHSH and CDR2 is LQKENI in the germline V gene. The CDR3 has 16 amino acids. The DNA for the CDR3 is TGTGCCAGCTCACCGACGGACAGGTTCTCTGGAAACACCATATATTTT. It is translated as CASSPTDRFSGNTIYF.

V gene TRBV5-1 combines with J gene TRBJ2-3, with TRBD2 matching 10 bases. The CDR3 has 16 residues. CDR1 and CDR2 (germline): SGHRS, YFSETQ. V dropped 1 base and J dropped 0; count of bases not matched to a gene: 2. Here the CDR3 DNA reads TGCGCCAGCAGCTTGAATAGCGGGGGGAGCACAGATACGCAGTATTTT. Its translation is CASSLNSGGSTDTQYF.

J is TRBJ1-1 and V is TRBV19; TRBD1 aligns across 7 bases. The trim removed 7 bases at V and 4 bases at J, leaving 15 bases unmatched. Germline lookup yields CDR1 LNHDA and CDR2 SQIVND (reference sequence). This CDR3 spans 16 amino acids. The CDR3 loop reads CASMVPTGVVGTEAFF. The CDR3 DNA sequence: TGTGCCAGTATGGTCCCCACAGGGGTGGTGGGCACTGAAGCTTTCTTT. Full variable domain (missing parts from reference TRBV19 and TRBJ1-1): DGGITQSPKYLFRKEGQNVTLSCEQNLNHDAMYWYRQDPGQGLRLIYYSQIVNDFQKGDIAEGYSVSREKKESFPLTVTSAQKNPTAFYLCASMVPTGVVGTEAFFGQGTRLTVV.